This T cell receptor (beta chain) was recorded in a study of cytomegalovirus exposure and HLA in healthy donors. The junction had 10 bases not matched to a gene; V was cut back by 0 bases and J by 6 bases. The CDR3 runs to 16 residues. From germline, CDR1 is SGHKS and CDR2 YYEKEE (reference sequence). PCR primers comprised 60 Vbeta and 13 Jbeta primers. The protocol was immunoSEQ multiplex PCR, while the TCRdb copy is restricted to in-frame clones and leaves out a portion. The sample table sets out around 55,000 clones. This chain uses TRBV5-5 with TRBJ2-7; 9 bases map to TRBD2. The sequenced material came from PBMCs. The sequence was obtained from a man aged 45 to 65 in good health and CMV-seropositive. CDR3 bases: TGTGCCAGCAGCTTGGCCGTGGCGGGAGGGGGTCCCGAGCAGTACTTC. This gives the protein CASSLAVAGGGPEQYF. Filled out from reference TRBV5-5 and TRBJ2-7, the complete variable domain reads DAGVTQSPTHLIKTRGQQVTLRCSPISGHKSVSWYQQVLGQGPQFIFQYYEKEERGRGNFPDRFSARQFPNYSSELNVNALLLGDSALYLCASSLAVAGGGPEQYFGPGTRLTVT.